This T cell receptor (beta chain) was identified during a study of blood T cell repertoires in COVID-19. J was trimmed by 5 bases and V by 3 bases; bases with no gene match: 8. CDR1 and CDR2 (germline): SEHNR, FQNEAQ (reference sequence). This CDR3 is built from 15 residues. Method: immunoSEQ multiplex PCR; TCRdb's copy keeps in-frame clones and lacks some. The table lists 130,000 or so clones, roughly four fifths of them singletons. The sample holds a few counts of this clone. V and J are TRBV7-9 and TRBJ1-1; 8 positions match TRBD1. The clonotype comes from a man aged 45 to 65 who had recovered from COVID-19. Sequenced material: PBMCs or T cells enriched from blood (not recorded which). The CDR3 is CASSFDGQGRTEAFF. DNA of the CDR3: TGTGCCAGCAGCTTTGACGGACAGGGAAGAACTGAAGCTTTCTTT.